The text below deals with one TCR beta chain. Its antigen has not been determined. Base qualities are not at hand, and no much larger clone is one base apart. Measured from the cysteine to the phenylalanine, the CDR3 is 14 residues long. The kept DNA is CDR3 alone, 42 bases in frame from the first base. Peripheral blood CD8+ and CD4+ T cells from healthy donors, Susac syndrome patients and multiple sclerosis patients were profiled by high-throughput TCR beta sequencing. Susac syndrome patients met recently defined diagnostic criteria for definite or probable disease. Bulk CD8+ and CD4+ T cells were purified magnetically by negative isolation, whereas CD8+ TEMRA cells were enriched by FACS. Blood was drawn into EDTA tubes, processed within 24 hours, and PBMCs were isolated by density gradient centrifugation. PBMCs intended for TCR sequencing were cryopreserved in liquid nitrogen and thawed later in a water bath at 37 degrees C. A purity of at least 90% was achieved for sorted or isolated CD4+, CD8+ and CD8+ TEMRA cells.

This sample is drawn from a study of CD8 T cells in Susac syndrome (dated by TCRdb to about 2019). General notes on the study: Of the Susac syndrome patients who were sequenced, about eight were in clinical remission while about six had clinically active disease. Susac syndrome patients were therapy-naive, on corticosteroids (some also receiving IVIg), or on IVIg alone at blood withdrawal. The study used repertoire sequencing to test whether antigen drove CD8+ T cell activation and differentiation in Susac syndrome.

What the study reported, not specific to this receptor: The number of individuals in the TCR sequencing and HLA analysis was recognized as being relatively small. No clonal expansion was detected in the CD4+ T cell repertoire of Susac syndrome patients.

RNA was extracted with the RNeasy kit and 0.5 to 1 ug was reverse transcribed using random hexamers. The immunoSEQ multiplex PCR assay, which covers 54 Vbeta and 13 Jbeta segments, was used to amplify TCR beta CDR3 regions. Bias from PCR amplification was corrected by using a synthetic template baseline for primer optimization and for computational correction. The source study handled its data this way. Only productive sequences were kept, with reads annotated to V, D and J genes according to IMGT and analyzed in immunoSEQ Analyzer. To calculate clonality, Shannon entropy was normalized by log2 of the number of productive unique sequences and then subtracted from one. Public and private clones were assessed among the 100 most prevalent clones of each patient and control. Susac-specific clones were defined as absent from healthy and MS cohorts, around 970 published viral clones and other ImmuneACCESS disease sequences. TCRdb reprocessing: public reads trimmed at Q25 with fastp, clones called with MiXCR, in-frame beta chains kept. Every distinct CDR3 protein forms one entry, paired with its most common genes and DNA. The V and J calls and clone size are TCRdb's, not the authors'. Recorded for this sample are 150,000 to 160,000 distinct CDR3 sequences; around 96% of them occurred a single time. The top ten hold 0.16% of the sample.

The sample taken for sequencing was CD4+ T cells from PBMCs. This receptor was identified in a human donor with Susac syndrome. This sequence uses TRBV21-1 and TRBJ2-5; the table gives TRBD1 as D, unverified against the DNA. TRBV21-1 constitutes a pseudogene. The sequence in DNA is TGTGCCAAATACTTCCCGGGGGGCCAAGAGACCCAGTACTTC. Protein translation: CAKYFPGGQETQYF.